This entry describes one TCR beta chain. This sample was taken from a study of T cells in Graves' hyperthyroidism and ophthalmopathy. Template material for amplifying TCR beta CDR3 regions consisted of RNA transcripts. Primed by the HTBI set, a first-round RT-PCR was run on the TCR CDR3. TCRdb processed the multiplex PCR reads anew with MiXCR; each CDR3 protein has one entry. Counted here are 550,000 to 700,000 distinct CDR3 sequences, 46% occurring once; the ten biggest clones make up around 17%. This TCR derives from an adult woman with Graves' disease, either hyperthyroidism or ophthalmopathy (not recorded which). Source material: peripheral blood or thyroid tissue (not recorded which).

This CDR3 is CSVADTGELFF. CDR3 in DNA: TGCAGCGTTGCCGACACCGGGGAGCTGTTTTTT. V is TRBV29-1 and J is TRBJ2-2; D is undetermined. This CDR3 has 11 residues. V lost 4 bases and J 3 bases, leaving 3 bases between the germline ends. The germline V gene encodes CDR1 SQVTM and CDR2 ANQGSEA.